This TCR beta chain was profiled in a study of T cells in Graves' hyperthyroidism and ophthalmopathy. Study-level results: A model using 13 V-J features told ophthalmopathy apart from stable hyperthyroidism.

Authors of the study amplified TCR beta CDR3 regions from RNA transcripts. During a first-round RT-PCR of the TCR CDR3, the HTBI primer set was used. TCRdb called the multiplex PCR reads again in MiXCR, with one record for every CDR3 protein. The table includes hundreds of thousands of distinct CDR3 sequences, 38% detected once. V dropped 4 bases and J dropped 4; count of bases not matched to a gene: 4. The CDR3 extends over 15 amino acids. The source of the PBMCs was over 8.5 ml of fresh peripheral blood. About this clonotype: The antigen remains unidentified.

The sample was blood. The sequence came from a man aged 18 to 30 with Graves' hyperthyroidism. The chain carries TRBV12-3 or TRBV12-4 and TRBJ2-6; 7 positions match TRBD1. The CDR3 DNA is TGTGCCAGCAGTTCCACAGGGGTGGGGGCCAACGTCCTGACTTTC. Protein: CASSSTGVGANVLTF.